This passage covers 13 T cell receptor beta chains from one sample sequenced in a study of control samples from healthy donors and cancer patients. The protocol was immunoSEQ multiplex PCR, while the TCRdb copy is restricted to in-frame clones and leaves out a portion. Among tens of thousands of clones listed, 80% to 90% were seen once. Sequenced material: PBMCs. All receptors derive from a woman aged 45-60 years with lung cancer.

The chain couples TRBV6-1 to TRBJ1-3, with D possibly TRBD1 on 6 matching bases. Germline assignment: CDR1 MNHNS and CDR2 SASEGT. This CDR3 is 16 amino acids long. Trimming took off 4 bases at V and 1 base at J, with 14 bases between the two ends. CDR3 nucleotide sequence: TGTGCCAGCAGTGTGGGACACGCGGTTTCTGGAAACACCATATATTTT. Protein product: CASSVGHAVSGNTIYF.

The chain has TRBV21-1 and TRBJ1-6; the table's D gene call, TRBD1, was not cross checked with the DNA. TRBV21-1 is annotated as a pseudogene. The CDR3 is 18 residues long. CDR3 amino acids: CASSKGYDRSSYNSPLHF. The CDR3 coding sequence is TGTGCCAGCAGCAAAGGGTACGACAGGAGCTCCTATAATTCACCCCTCCACTTT.

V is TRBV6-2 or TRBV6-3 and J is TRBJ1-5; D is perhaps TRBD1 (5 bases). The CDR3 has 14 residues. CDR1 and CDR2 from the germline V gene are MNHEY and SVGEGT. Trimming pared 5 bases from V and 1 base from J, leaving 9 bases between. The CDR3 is CASSGRVSNQPQHF. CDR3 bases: TGTGCCAGCAGTGGCAGGGTGAGCAATCAGCCCCAGCATTTT.

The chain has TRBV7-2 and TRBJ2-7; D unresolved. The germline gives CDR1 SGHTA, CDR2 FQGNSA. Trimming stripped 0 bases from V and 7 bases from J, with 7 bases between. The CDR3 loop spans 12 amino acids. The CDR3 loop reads CASSLAKHEQYF. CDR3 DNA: TGTGCCAGCAGCTTAGCGAAGCATGAGCAGTACTTC. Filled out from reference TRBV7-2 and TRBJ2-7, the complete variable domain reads GAGVSQSPSNKVTEKGKDVELRCDPISGHTALYWYRQSLGQGLEFLIYFQGNSAPDKSGLPSDRFSAERTGGSVSTLTIQRTQQEDSAVYLCASSLAKHEQYFGPGTRLTVT.

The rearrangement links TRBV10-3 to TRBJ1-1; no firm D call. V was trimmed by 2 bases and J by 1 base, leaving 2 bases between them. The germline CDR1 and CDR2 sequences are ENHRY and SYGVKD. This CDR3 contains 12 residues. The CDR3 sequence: CAISEGNTEAFF. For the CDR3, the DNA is TGTGCCATCAGTGAGGGGAACACTGAAGCTTTCTTT.

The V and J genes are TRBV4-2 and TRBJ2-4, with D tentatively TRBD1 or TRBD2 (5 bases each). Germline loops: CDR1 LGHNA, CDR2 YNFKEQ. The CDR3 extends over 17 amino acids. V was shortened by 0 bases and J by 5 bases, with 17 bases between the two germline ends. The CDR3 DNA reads TGTGCCAGCAGCCAAGATGAGTGGGGTAGAGGGGAAAACATTCAGTACTTC. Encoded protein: CASSQDEWGRGENIQYF.

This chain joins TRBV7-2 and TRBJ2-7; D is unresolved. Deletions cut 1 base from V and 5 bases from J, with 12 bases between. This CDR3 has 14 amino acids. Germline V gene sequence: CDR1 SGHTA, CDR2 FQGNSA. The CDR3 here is CASSLGIQYHEQYF. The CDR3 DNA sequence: TGTGCCAGCAGCTTAGGGATACAATATCACGAGCAGTACTTC.

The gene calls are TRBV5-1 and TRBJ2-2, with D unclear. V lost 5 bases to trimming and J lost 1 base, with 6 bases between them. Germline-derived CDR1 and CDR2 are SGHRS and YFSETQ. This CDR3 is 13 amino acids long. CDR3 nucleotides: TGCGCCAGCAGACGAGAGAACACCGGGGAGCTGTTTTTT. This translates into CASRRENTGELFF. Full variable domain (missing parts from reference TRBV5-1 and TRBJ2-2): KAGVTQTPRYLIKTRGQQVTLSCSPISGHRSVSWYQQTPGQGLQFLFEYFSETQRNKGNFPGRFSGRQFSNSRSEMNVSTLELGDSALYLCASRRENTGELFFGEGSRLTVL.

The CDR3 sequence is CASRPTGVTEAFF. CDR3 nucleotides: TGCGCCAGCAGACCTACAGGGGTCACTGAAGCTTTCTTT. The V and J genes are TRBV5-1 and TRBJ1-1; TRBD1 matches at 7 bases. Germline V gene data show CDR1 as SGHRS and CDR2 as YFSETQ. The CDR3 is made up of 13 amino acids. V dropped 5 bases and J dropped 4; count of bases not matched to a gene: 5.

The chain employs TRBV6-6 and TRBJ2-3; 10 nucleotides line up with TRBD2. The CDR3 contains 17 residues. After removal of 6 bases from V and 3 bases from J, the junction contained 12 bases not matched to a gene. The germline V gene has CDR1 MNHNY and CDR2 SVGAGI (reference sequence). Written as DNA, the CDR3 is TGTGCCAGCAGACGAGCGGGGGGGCCTCTTAGGACAGATACGCAGTATTTT. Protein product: CASRRAGGPLRTDTQYF.

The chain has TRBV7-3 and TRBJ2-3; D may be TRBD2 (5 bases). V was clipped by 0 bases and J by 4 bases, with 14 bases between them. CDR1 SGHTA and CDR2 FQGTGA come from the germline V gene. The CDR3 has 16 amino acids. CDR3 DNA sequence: TGTGCCAGCAGCTTAACGGGCGGGTCTTATGCAGATACGCAGTATTTT. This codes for CASSLTGGSYADTQYF.

CDR3 DNA sequence: TGTGCCAGTAGTCCGGGGGGACAGATCTTCGCGAGTGGAACTGAAGCTTTCTTT. Protein: CASSPGGQIFASGTEAFF. This rearrangement joins TRBV19 to TRBJ1-1, with 7 bases that match TRBD1. Germline CDR1 reads LNHDA; CDR2 reads SQIVND (reference sequence). CDR3 size: 18 residues. V trimming: 5 bases; J trimming: 5 bases; junction bases outside the gene matches: 20. Looking up the rest from reference TRBV19 and TRBJ1-1 gives the full variable domain: DGGITQSPKYLFRKEGQNVTLSCEQNLNHDAMYWYRQDPGQGLRLIYYSQIVNDFQKGDIAEGYSVSREKKESFPLTVTSAQKNPTAFYLCASSPGGQIFASGTEAFFGQGTRLTVV.

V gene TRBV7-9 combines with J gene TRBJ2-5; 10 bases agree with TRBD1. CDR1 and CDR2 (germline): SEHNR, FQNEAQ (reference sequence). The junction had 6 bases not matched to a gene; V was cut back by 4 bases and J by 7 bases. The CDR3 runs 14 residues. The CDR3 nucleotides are TGTGCCAGCAGCTCGACAGGGGGCGCAGGGACCCAGTACTTC. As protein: CASSSTGGAGTQYF.